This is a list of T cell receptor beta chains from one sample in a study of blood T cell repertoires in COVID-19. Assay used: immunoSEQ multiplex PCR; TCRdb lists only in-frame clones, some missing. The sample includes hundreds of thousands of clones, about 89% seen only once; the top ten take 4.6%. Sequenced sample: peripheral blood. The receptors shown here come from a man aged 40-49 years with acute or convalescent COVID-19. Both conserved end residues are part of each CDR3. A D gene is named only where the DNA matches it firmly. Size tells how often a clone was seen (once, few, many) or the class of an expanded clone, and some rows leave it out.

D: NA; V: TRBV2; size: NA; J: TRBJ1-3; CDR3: CASSEYHNPGNTIYF; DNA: TGTGCCAGCAGTGAATACCACAACCCTGGAAACACCATATATTTT
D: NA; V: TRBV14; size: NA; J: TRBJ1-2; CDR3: CASSPLGAALSYGYTF; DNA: TGTGCCAGCAGCCCCTTAGGGGCCGCGCTTTCCTATGGCTACACCTTC
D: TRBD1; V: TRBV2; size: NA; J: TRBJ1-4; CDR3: CASTKAGTGPEKLFF; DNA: TGTGCCAGCACCAAAGCCGGGACAGGGCCCGAAAAACTGTTTTTT
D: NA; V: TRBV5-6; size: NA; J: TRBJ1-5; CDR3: CASSLFGRGGDQPQHF; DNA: TGTGCCAGCAGCTTGTTCGGTAGAGGGGGGGATCAGCCCCAGCATTTT
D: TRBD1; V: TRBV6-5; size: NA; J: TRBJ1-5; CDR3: CASRPTGVTNQPQHF; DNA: TGTGCCAGCAGACCCACAGGGGTAACCAATCAGCCCCAGCATTTT
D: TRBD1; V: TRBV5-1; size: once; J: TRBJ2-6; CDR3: CASSPGQGRGANVLTF; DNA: TGCGCCAGCAGCCCGGGACAGGGGAGAGGGGCCAACGTCCTGACTTTC
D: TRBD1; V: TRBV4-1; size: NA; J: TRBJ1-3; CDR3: CASSQGLQGAGGNTIYF; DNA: TGCGCCAGCAGCCAAGGTTTACAGGGGGCTGGAGGAAACACCATATATTTT
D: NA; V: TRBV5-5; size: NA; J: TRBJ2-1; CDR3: CASSFMMTTGDEQFF; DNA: TGTGCCAGCAGCTTTATGATGACTACGGGGGATGAGCAGTTCTTC
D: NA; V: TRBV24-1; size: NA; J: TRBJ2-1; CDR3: CATSDPRQGWGEQFF; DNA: TGTGCCACCAGTGATCCCCGGCAGGGATGGGGTGAGCAGTTCTTC
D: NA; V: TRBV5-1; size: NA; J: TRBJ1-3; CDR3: CASSLGQIVSGNTIYF; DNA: TGCGCCAGCAGCTTGGGACAGATAGTCTCTGGAAACACCATATATTTT
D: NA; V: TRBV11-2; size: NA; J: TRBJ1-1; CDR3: CASSFGQGLLNTEAFF; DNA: TGTGCCAGCAGCTTCGGCCAGGGACTCCTGAACACTGAAGCTTTCTTT
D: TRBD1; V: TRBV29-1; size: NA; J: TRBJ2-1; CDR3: CSVWDSKQFF; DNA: TGCAGCGTATGGGACAGCAAGCAGTTCTTC
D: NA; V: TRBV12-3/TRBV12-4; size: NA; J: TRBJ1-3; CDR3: CASSFGEGNTIYF; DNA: TGTGCCAGCAGTTTCGGGGAAGGGAACACCATATATTTT
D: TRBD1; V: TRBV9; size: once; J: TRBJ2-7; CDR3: CASSAGQGHTKIQYF; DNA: TGTGCCAGCAGCGCGGGACAGGGGCATACAAAGATTCAGTACTTC
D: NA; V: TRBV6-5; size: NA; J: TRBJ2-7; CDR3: CASSLSRGYEQYF; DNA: TGTGCCAGCAGTCTCAGCCGGGGCTACGAGCAGTACTTC
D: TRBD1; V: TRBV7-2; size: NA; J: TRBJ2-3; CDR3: CASSPLGQGAVDTQYF; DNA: TGTGCCAGCAGCCCCCTGGGGCAGGGGGCGGTAGATACGCAGTATTTT
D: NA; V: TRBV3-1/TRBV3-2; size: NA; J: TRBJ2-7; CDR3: CASSPQGGAGFYF; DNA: TGTGCCAGCAGCCCGCAAGGCGGGGCCGGGTTTTACTTC
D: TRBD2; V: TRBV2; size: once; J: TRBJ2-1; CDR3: CASSRLAGGYNEQFF; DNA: TGTGCCAGCAGTCGACTAGCGGGGGGGTACAATGAGCAGTTCTTC
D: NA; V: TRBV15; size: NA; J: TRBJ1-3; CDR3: CATSRDSPETGNTIYF; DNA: TGTGCCACCAGCAGAGATTCCCCGGAGACTGGAAACACCATATATTTT
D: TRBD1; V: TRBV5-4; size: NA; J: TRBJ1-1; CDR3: CASSAQGTNTEAFF; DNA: TGTGCCAGCAGCGCACAGGGGACGAACACTGAAGCTTTCTTT
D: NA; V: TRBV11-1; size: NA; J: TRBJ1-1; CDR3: CASSLGGHEAFF; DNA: TGTGCCAGCAGCTTAGGGGGCCACGAGGCTTTCTTT
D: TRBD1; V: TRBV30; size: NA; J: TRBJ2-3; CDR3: CACQRQGITQYF; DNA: TGTGCCTGCCAACGACAGGGGATTACGCAGTATTTT
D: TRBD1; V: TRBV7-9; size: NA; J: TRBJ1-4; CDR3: CASSLDRGREKLFF; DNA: TGTGCCAGCAGCTTAGACAGGGGGCGTGAAAAACTGTTTTTT
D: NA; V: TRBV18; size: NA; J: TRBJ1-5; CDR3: CASSPRGLGPQHF; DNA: TGTGCCAGCTCACCACGAGGATTAGGGCCCCAGCATTTT
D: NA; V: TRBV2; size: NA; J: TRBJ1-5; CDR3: CASSEGPGLDQPQHF; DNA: TGTGCCAGCAGTGAAGGTCCAGGGTTGGATCAGCCCCAGCATTTT
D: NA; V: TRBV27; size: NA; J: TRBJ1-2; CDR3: CASSIWGGKAGYTF; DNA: TGTGCCAGCAGTATTTGGGGGGGAAAGGCTGGCTACACCTTC
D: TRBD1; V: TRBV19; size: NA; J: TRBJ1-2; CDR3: CASSIGGQATYGYTF; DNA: TGTGCCAGTAGTATCGGTGGACAGGCAACCTATGGCTACACCTTC
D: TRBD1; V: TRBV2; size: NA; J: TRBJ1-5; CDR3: CASRGTGVGNQPQHF; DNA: TGTGCCAGCAGGGGGACAGGGGTGGGCAATCAGCCCCAGCATTTT
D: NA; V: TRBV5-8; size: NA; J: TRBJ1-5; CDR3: CASSLRGSSNQPQHF; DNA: TGTGCCAGCAGCTTGAGGGGGTCTAGCAATCAGCCCCAGCATTTT
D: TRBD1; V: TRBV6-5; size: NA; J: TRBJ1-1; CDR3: CASSLTGSPTEAFF; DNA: TGTGCCAGCAGCCTGACAGGGAGTCCCACTGAAGCTTTCTTT
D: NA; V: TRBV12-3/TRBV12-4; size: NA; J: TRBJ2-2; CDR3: CAGGTANTGELFF; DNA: TGTGCCGGCGGGACAGCGAACACCGGGGAGCTGTTTTTT
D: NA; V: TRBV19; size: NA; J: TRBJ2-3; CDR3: CASRGSTDTQYF; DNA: TGTGCTTCTCGGGGATCGACAGATACGCAGTATTTT
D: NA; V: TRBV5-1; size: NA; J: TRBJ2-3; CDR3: CASSLAVSTDTQYF; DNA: TGCGCCAGCAGCTTGGCGGTTAGCACAGATACGCAGTATTTT
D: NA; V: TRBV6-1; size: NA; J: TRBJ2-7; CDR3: CASSEQGNYEQYF; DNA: TGTGCCAGCAGTGAACAGGGTAACTACGAGCAGTACTTC
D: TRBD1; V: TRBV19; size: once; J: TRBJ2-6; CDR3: CASTAPGQGRSGANVLTF; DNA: TGTGCCAGTACCGCACCGGGACAGGGACGCTCTGGGGCCAACGTCCTGACTTTC
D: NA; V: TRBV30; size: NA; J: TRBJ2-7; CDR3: CAWSRTVPYEQYF; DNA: TGTGCCTGGAGTAGGACAGTGCCCTACGAGCAGTACTTC
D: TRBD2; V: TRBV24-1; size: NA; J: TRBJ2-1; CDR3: CATSGGAAIYEQFF; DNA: TGTGCCACCAGCGGGGGGGCAGCTATATATGAGCAGTTCTTC
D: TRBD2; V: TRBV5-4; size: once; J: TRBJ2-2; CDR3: CASSPGGAAANTGELFF; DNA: TGTGCCAGCAGCCCGGGGGGGGCTGCCGCGAACACCGGGGAGCTGTTTTTT
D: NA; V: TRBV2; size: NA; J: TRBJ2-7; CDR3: CASSASYEQYF; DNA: TGTGCCAGCAGTGCTTCCTACGAGCAGTACTTC
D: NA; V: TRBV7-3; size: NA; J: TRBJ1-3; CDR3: CASSLSHPGTGNTIYF; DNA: TGTGCCAGCAGCTTAAGTCATCCGGGGACTGGAAACACCATATATTTT
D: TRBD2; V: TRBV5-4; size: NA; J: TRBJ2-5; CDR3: CASSSRGGTSSNF; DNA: TGTGCCAGCAGCTCCCGGGGGGGGACTAGCAGCAACTTC
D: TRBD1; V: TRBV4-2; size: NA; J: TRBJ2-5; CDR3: CASSQDGTAQETQYF; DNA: TGTGCCAGCAGCCAAGATGGGACAGCCCAAGAGACCCAGTACTTC
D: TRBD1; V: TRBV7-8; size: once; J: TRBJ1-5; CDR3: CASSLGTGETQPQHF; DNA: TGTGCCAGCAGCTTAGGGACAGGGGAGACTCAGCCCCAGCATTTT
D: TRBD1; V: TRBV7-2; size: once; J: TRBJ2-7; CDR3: CASSLGQGAYEQYF; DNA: TGTGCCAGCAGCCTCGGACAGGGGGCCTACGAGCAGTACTTC
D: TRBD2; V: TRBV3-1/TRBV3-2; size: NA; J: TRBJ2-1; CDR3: CASSLVGGVSYNEQFF; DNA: TGTGCCAGCAGCCTAGTCGGGGGGGTCTCCTACAATGAGCAGTTCTTC
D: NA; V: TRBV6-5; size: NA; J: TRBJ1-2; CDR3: CASSYLGQGFF; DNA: TGTGCCAGCAGTTACTTAGGACAAGGCTTTTTC
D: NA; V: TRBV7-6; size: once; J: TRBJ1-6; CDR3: CASSLKGSYNSPLHF; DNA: TGTGCCAGCAGCTTAAAGGGGTCCTATAATTCACCCCTCCACTTT
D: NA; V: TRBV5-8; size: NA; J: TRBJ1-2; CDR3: CASSLSYYYGYTF; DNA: TGTGCCAGCAGCCTGAGCTACTACTATGGCTACACCTTC
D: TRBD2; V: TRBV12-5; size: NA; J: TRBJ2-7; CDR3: CASGLTPIAGTAYEQYF; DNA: TGTGCTAGTGGTTTGACCCCAATAGCGGGGACCGCCTACGAGCAGTACTTC
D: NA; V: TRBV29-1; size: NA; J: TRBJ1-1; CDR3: CSVLPRVTNTEAFF; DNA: TGCAGCGTTCTACCCAGGGTGACGAACACTGAAGCTTTCTTT
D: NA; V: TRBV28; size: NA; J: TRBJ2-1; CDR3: CASRSQGGHGEQFF; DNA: TGTGCCAGCAGGTCGCAGGGGGGACACGGTGAGCAGTTCTTC
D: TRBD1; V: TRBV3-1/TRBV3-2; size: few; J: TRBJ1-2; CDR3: CASSQGKGTGAGYTF; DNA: TGTGCCAGCAGCCAAGGAAAAGGGACAGGGGCGGGCTACACCTTC
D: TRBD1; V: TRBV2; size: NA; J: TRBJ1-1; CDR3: CASRLGQANEAFF; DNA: TGTGCCAGCAGACTCGGACAGGCTAATGAAGCTTTCTTT
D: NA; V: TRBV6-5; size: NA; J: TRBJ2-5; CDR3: CASSYRPQGQETQYF; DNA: TGTGCCAGCAGCTACCGGCCGCAGGGTCAAGAGACCCAGTACTTC
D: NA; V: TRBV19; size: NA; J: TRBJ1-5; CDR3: CASRGTTINQPQHF; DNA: TGTGCCAGCCGTGGGACAACTATCAATCAGCCCCAGCATTTT
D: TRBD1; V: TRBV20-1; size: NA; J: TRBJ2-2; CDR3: CSASRQGFSGELFF; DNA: TGCAGTGCTAGTCGACAGGGGTTTTCCGGGGAGCTGTTTTTT
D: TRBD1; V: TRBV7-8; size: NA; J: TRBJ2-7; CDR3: CASSLVLGTGSYEQYF; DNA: TGTGCCAGCAGCTTAGTGCTAGGGACAGGGTCCTACGAGCAGTACTTC
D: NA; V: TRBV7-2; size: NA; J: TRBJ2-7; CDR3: CASSLVRSSYEQYF; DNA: TGTGCCAGCAGCTTAGTTCGTAGCTCCTACGAGCAGTACTTC
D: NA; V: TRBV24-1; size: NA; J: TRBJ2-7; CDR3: CATSDTSSYEQYF; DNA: TGTGCCACCAGTGATACTAGCTCCTACGAGCAGTACTTC
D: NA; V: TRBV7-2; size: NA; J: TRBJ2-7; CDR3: CASSPDYSYEQYF; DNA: TGTGCCAGCAGCCCGGACTACTCCTACGAGCAGTACTTC